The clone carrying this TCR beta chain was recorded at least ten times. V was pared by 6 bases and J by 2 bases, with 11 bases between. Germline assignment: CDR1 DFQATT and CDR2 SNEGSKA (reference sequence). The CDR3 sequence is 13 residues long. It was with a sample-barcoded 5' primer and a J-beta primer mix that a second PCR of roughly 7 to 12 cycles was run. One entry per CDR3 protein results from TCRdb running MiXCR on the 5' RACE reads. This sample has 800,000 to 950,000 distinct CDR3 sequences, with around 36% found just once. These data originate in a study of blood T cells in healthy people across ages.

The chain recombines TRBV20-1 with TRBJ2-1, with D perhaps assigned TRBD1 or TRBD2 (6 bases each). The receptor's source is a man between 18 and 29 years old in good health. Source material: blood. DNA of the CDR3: TGCAGTGCCCCGGGGGCTACCTACAATGAGCAGTTCTTC. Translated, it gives CSAPGATYNEQFF.